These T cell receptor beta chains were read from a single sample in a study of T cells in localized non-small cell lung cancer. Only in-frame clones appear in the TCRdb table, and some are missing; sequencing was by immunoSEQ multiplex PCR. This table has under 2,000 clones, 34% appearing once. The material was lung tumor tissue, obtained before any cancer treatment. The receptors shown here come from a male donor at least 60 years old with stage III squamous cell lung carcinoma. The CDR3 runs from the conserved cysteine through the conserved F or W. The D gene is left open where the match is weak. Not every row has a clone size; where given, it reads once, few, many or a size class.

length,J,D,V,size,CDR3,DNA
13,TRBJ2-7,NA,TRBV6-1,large,CASSEARGREQYF,TGTGCCAGCAGTGAAGCGCGCGGGCGCGAGCAGTACTTC
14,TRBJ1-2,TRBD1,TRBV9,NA,CASSVGGQGSGYTF,TGTGCCAGCAGTGTGGGGGGACAGGGAAGCGGCTACACCTTC
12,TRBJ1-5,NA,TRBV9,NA,CASSPAHQPQHF,TGTGCCAGCAGTCCTGCCCATCAGCCCCAGCATTTT
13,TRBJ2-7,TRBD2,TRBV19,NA,CASSTRSGVEQYF,TGTGCCAGTAGTACCCGTAGCGGGGTCGAACAGTACTTC
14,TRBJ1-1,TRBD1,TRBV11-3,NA,CASSTDRGRTEAFF,TGTGCCAGCAGCACGGACAGGGGAAGGACTGAAGCTTTCTTT
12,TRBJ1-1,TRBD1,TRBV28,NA,CASTRPQGFAFF,TGTGCCAGCACTAGACCACAGGGGTTCGCTTTCTTT
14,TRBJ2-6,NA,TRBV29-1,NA,CSVARGFGANVLTF,TGCAGCGTTGCAAGGGGTTTTGGGGCCAACGTCCTGACTTTC
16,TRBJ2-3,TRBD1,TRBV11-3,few,CASRKTRTGFTDTQYF,TGTGCCAGCAGAAAAACCAGGACAGGGTTTACAGATACGCAGTATTTT
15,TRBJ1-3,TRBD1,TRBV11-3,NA,CASRPQGAGGNTIYF,TGTGCCAGCAGGCCACAGGGGGCGGGGGGAAACACCATATATTTT
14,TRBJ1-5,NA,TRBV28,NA,CASSLDSYLQPQHF,TGTGCCAGCAGTTTAGACAGCTACCTTCAGCCCCAGCATTTT
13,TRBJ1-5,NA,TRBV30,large,CAWSVDIYQPQHF,TGTGCCTGGAGTGTAGACATTTATCAGCCCCAGCATTTT
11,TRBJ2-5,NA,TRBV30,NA,CVGGRAETQYF,TGTGTGGGGGGCAGGGCGGAGACCCAGTACTTC
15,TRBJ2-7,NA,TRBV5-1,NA,CASSLEPGGRYEQYF,TGCGCCAGCAGCTTGGAGCCCGGGGGTAGGTACGAGCAGTACTTC
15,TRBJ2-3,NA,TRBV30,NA,CAWSVQLASTDTQYF,TGTGCCTGGAGTGTACAGCTGGCTAGCACAGATACGCAGTATTTT
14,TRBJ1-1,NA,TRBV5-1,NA,CASSLDWSGTEAFF,TGCGCCAGCAGCTTAGATTGGAGTGGCACTGAAGCTTTCTTT
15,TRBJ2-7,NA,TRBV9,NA,CASSVDFGRAYEQYF,TGTGCCAGCAGCGTAGATTTCGGACGGGCTTACGAGCAGTACTTC
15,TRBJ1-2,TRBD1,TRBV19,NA,CASSMIGQGNYGYTF,TGTGCCAGTAGTATGATCGGACAGGGGAACTATGGCTACACCTTC
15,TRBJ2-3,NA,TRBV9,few,CASSTRQASTDTQYF,TGTGCCAGCAGCACCCGACAGGCTAGCACAGATACGCAGTATTTT
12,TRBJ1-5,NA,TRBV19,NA,CASSWSNQPQHF,TGTGCCAGTAGTTGGAGCAATCAGCCCCAGCATTTT
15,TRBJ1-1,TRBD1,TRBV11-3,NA,CASKFSGTGNTEAFF,TGTGCCAGCAAATTCTCCGGGACAGGGAACACTGAAGCTTTCTTT
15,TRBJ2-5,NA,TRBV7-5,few,CASSQRADTRETQYF,TGTGCCAGCAGCCAAAGGGCAGATACCCGAGAGACCCAGTACTTC
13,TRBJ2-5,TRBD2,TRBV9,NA,CASRASGVETQYF,TGTGCCAGTCGGGCTAGCGGGGTAGAGACCCAGTACTTC